This record covers a single TCR beta chain. This clonotype was counted ten times or more. Its antigen is still unknown. The input lacks base qualities; no much larger clone sits a single base away. Stable hyperthyroidism was defined as no progression to ophthalmopathy within 18 months of follow-up. Hyperthyroidism patients were newly diagnosed, were aged 18 to 65 years, and had a disease duration under 2 months. Patients with other autoimmune diseases, uncontrolled infections, pregnancy or lactation were excluded from the study. Diagnosis was based on clinical symptoms, serum thyroxine, TRAb, thyroid ultrasound and orbital computed tomography. Using Ficoll-Paque density gradient centrifugation, PBMCs were isolated from 10 ml of fresh peripheral blood. Total RNA was extracted using Trizol reagent, and RNA quality was checked on an Agilent 2100 Bioanalyzer. The CDR3, from cysteine to phenylalanine, totals 14 residues. Of all the DNA, just the CDR3 is kept, 42 bases in frame from base 1. CDR1 LGHNA and CDR2 YNFKEQ were looked up in the germline V gene. V and J are truncated by 3 bases and 2 bases respectively, leaving an intervening sequence of 10 bases.

For repertoire sequencing, TCR beta CDR3 regions were amplified from RNA transcripts. A first-round RT-PCR used HTBI primers with the Qiagen OneStep RT-PCR kit, followed by a second-round multiplex PCR, size selection and purification. Libraries were sequenced paired-end with 100 bp reads on an Illumina HiSeq2000. On the study's bioinformatics: SOAPnuke was used to process the reads, removing any read that contained adapters or uncalled bases, had a mean Phred below 15, or lacked an exact match to the constant primer or identifier. COPE v1.2.5 was used to merge the high-quality paired reads. Clonotypes were defined as unique nucleotide sequences and were aligned to IMGT TRB V, D and J references using MiTCR v1.1. Only V-J combinations with frequency above 0.0001 were analysed, covering approximately 99% of repertoires. A TCR clonal expansion and chaos score per V-J combination was defined as the ratio of F50 clonal expansion to chaos observed in the TCRdist matrix. Welch's t-statistics and random forest were used to reduce the features to about 14 V-J combinations, which were then used as input to a naive Bayes classifier. The similarity between thyroid and blood repertoires was quantified using the Morisita-Horn index. TCRdb took the public reads, trimmed them with fastp at Q25, ran MiXCR for clone calling and kept in-frame beta chains. All rows with the same CDR3 protein become a single entry with the most common DNA and genes. The V and J calls follow TCRdb's processing rather than the paper's. The sample profile shows about 620,000 distinct CDR3 sequences; 22% of them were found once. The ten largest clones represent more than 5.5% of the sample.

These data belong to a study of Graves' ophthalmopathy and Graves' hyperthyroidism (dated by TCRdb to 2017 to 2018). Regarding the study in general: Peripheral blood samples were taken at the time of initial diagnosis, before any treatment was given. TCR beta repertoire signatures were used to distinguish Graves' ophthalmopathy from Graves' hyperthyroidism and to predict progression to ophthalmopathy. In total, 135 blood samples were TCR-sequenced: approximately 42 ophthalmopathy, over 70 hyperthyroidism and approximately 17 hyperthyroidism-to-ophthalmopathy patients. To explore V-J signatures that distinguish ophthalmopathy from hyperthyroidism, a discovery set of 100 patients was enrolled, made up of 40 to 45 with ophthalmopathy and 57 with stable hyperthyroidism. The independent validation cohort included around 19 hyperthyroidism patients plus 17 patients who later progressed from hyperthyroidism to ophthalmopathy. In over 5 hyperthyroidism patients, the T-cell repertoire of thyroid tissue was compared with the T-cell repertoire of blood. Following sampling, methimazole starting at 30 mg daily was administered to hyperthyroidism patients, and high-dose intravenous methylprednisolone was administered to ophthalmopathy patients. The roughly 91 discovery patients were randomly divided into training and test sets at a 7:3 ratio. Broad study findings and their caveats: Most expanded thyroid clonotypes with frequency above 0.001 were also detected in blood, suggesting blood repertoires may reflect the thyroid immune response. No statistical method was used to predetermine the sample size, and group allocation was not hidden from the investigators. In cross-validation, the 13-signature model distinguished ophthalmopathy from stable hyperthyroidism with about 90% sensitivity and 81.08% specificity, while in the test set the corresponding values were about 80% and 75%. In validation, the model predicted ophthalmopathy progression with more than 55% sensitivity and 72.22% specificity; around twelve predicted patients were CT-confirmed with GO in a median of about 6.1 months.

Sequencing was carried out using peripheral blood. This clonotype was sampled from a woman younger than 30 with stable Graves' hyperthyroidism. Some clones in this sample may be carry-over from other donors' samples. Donor details come from another sample of the same person, matched by shared clones. Here the chain combines TRBV4-2 and TRBJ2-5; TRBD2 is a possible D gene, resting on 6 matching bases. The CDR3 reads CASSQPGLQETQYF. The nucleotides read TGTGCCAGCAGCCAGCCGGGACTTCAAGAGACCCAGTACTTC.